This T cell receptor beta chain comes out of a study of OX40 agonist ivuxolimab in advanced cancers. Across the study: Every 2 weeks, patients received ivuxolimab intravenously, dosed at 0.01 to 10 mg/kg.

Profiled with immunoSEQ multiplex PCR; TCRdb holds only in-frame clones, not every one. The sample includes tens of thousands of clones, more than 80% of them seen just once. As concerns this clone: Its antigen is currently unknown.

Germline CDR1 reads MNHEY; CDR2 reads SMNVEV (reference sequence). This CDR3 spans 13 amino acids. The V end lost 7 bases, the J end lost 1 base, and 9 bases lay between the germline ends. Study conclusions and caveats: Relative to CD4+ cells, CD8+ T cells on average had more expanded clones. Partly responding patients at 0.1-3.0 mg/kg showed some of the smallest clonal expansion.

This TCR was recovered from an adult with an advanced solid tumor such as melanoma, head and neck, liver or kidney cancer. The rearrangement uses TRBV27 and TRBJ2-3; tentative D call: TRBD2 (5 bases). The specimen was CD4+ or CD8+ T cells sorted from blood, collected in a trial of the OX40 agonist ivuxolimab. CDR3 residues: CASTDFRTDTQYF. Here the CDR3 DNA reads TGTGCCAGCACGGACTTCCGCACAGATACGCAGTATTTT.